The 21 T cell receptor beta chains below all came from one sample that was sequenced in a study of blood T cells in healthy people across ages. Alongside a J-beta primer mix, a sample-barcoded 5' primer served in a second PCR lasting roughly 7 to 11 cycles. One entry per CDR3 protein results from TCRdb running MiXCR on the 5' RACE reads. Altogether hundreds of thousands of distinct CDR3 sequences are present, roughly 20% being singletons, with the ten largest covering around a fifth. Material for sequencing was blood. Receptors were obtained from a man between 65 and 85 years old in good health.

This chain joins TRBV6-5 and TRBJ2-7; possibly TRBD2 for D (6 bases). This CDR3 region has 15 residues. Germline assignment: CDR1 MNHEY and CDR2 SVGAGI. Trimming took 10 bases from V and 6 from J, leaving 25 bases between them. In nucleotides, the CDR3 is TGTGCCACCCACGCGCCGGGAGCTGGCATCGTCGAGCAGTACTTC. Translated: CATHAPGAGIVEQYF.

This chain uses TRBV10-1 with TRBJ2-3; 8 bases align to TRBD1. The CDR3 runs to 15 residues. V lost 0 bases and J lost 4; bases outside the gene matches: 3. CDR1 and CDR2 (germline): WNHNN, SYGVQD (reference sequence). In DNA form, the CDR3 reads TGCGCCAGCAGTGAGTCGACGACAGGGGCAGATACGCAGTATTTT. This gives the protein CASSESTTGADTQYF.

As to this clonotype: A junction boundary mismatches the germline segment, possibly from a read error. The chain carries TRBV13 and TRBJ1-2; 9 bases match TRBD1. The CDR3 is made up of 14 amino acids. Germline V CDR1 and CDR2: PRHDT, FYEKMQ (reference sequence). The CDR3 is CANSEGTGNYGYTF. In nucleotides, the CDR3 is TGTGCCAACAGCGAGGGGACAGGGAACTATGGCTACACCTTC.

This clonotype was picked up a small number of times. J is TRBJ2-5 and V is TRBV14; D is possibly TRBD1 or TRBD2 (5 bases each). The CDR3 contains 14 residues. The V and J ends lost 7 bases and 2 bases respectively, with 14 bases between them. Germline V CDR1 and CDR2: SGHDN, FVKESK. CDR3: CASMVWGKQETQYF. The CDR3, as DNA: TGTGCCAGCATGGTCTGGGGGAAACAAGAGACCCAGTACTTC.

The chain has TRBV3-1 and TRBJ2-2; perhaps TRBD1 as D (6 bases). The ends were cut back, 3 bases at V and 6 bases at J, with 17 bases in the middle. Germline V CDR1 and CDR2: LGHDT, YNNKEL (reference sequence). The CDR3 runs 16 residues. The DNA for the CDR3 is TGTGCCAGCAGCCATTTCTCAGGGGCAGAGTCCGGGGAGCTGTTTTTT. This translates into CASSHFSGAESGELFF.

This clonotype was detected a few times. This chain uses TRBV9 with TRBJ2-7, with 9 bases fitting TRBD2. Judging by the DNA end, TRBJ2-1 fits better; the J call may be wrong. CDR1 and CDR2 from the germline V gene are SGDLS and YYNGEE. The CDR3 covers 16 residues. The CDR3 sequence is CASSVEGGRAFDVQFF. Written as DNA, the CDR3 is TGTGCCAGCAGCGTAGAAGGCGGGAGGGCCTTCGATGTGCAGTTCTTC.

This clonotype has more than one count but fewer than ten. The chain has TRBV2 and TRBJ2-7, with 8 bases identical to TRBD1. Trimming cost V 4 bases and J 4 bases; bases outside gene matches: 12. Germline CDR1 reads SNHLY; CDR2 reads FYNNEI. There are 16 residues in the CDR3. The CDR3 is CASSGGIGQGAYEQYF. DNA of the CDR3: TGTGCCAGCAGTGGGGGCATCGGGCAGGGGGCTTACGAGCAGTACTTC.

This clonotype showed up just a few times. The CDR3 sequence is CASSPRDGTGYNEQFF. The CDR3 coding sequence is TGTGCCAGCTCACCCAGGGATGGCACTGGCTACAATGAGCAGTTCTTC. The V call is TRBV18, the J call TRBJ2-1; a possible D gene is TRBD1 (5 bases). The length of the CDR3 is 16 residues. Germline V lookup: CDR1 KGHSH, CDR2 LQKENI. The ends were cut back, 3 bases at V and 3 bases at J, with 15 bases in the middle.

The chain has TRBV18 and TRBJ1-2, with a possible D match to TRBD1 (5 bases). Germline CDR1 KGHSH, CDR2 LQKENI. The CDR3 runs 13 residues. With 3 bases removed from V and 8 bases from J, the gap between germline ends came to 13 bases. Written as DNA, the CDR3 is TGTGCCAGCTCACCCGGGCAGGGCGAAGGCTACACCTTC. Amino acids: CASSPGQGEGYTF.

The CDR3 sequence: CASSSRTGKGYTF. As DNA, the CDR3 is TGTGCCAGCAGTTCCCGGACAGGAAAGGGCTACACCTTC. The chain recombines TRBV12-3 or TRBV12-4 with TRBJ1-2; 7 bases align to TRBD1. The trim removed 4 bases at V and 8 bases at J, leaving 7 bases unmatched. This CDR3 has 13 amino acids.

This clonotype was recorded a few times. J is TRBJ1-4 and V is TRBV7-7, with TRBD1 matching over 11 bases. From germline, CDR1 is SSHAT and CDR2 FNYEAQ (reference sequence). CDR3 length: 15 residues. J was trimmed by 6 bases and V by 5 bases; bases with no gene match: 5. CDR3 loop: CASSAGTGGDEKLFF. As DNA, the CDR3 is TGTGCCAGCAGCGCCGGGACAGGGGGGGATGAAAAACTGTTTTTT.

The chain is built from TRBV12-3 or TRBV12-4 and TRBJ2-7; D gene unclear. Trimming shortened V by 7 bases and J by 5 bases, and 12 bases separated the two germline ends. This CDR3 spans 12 amino acids. In nucleotides, the CDR3 is TGTGCCAGCAAAAACGACGGCAACGAGCAGTACTTC. This gives the protein CASKNDGNEQYF.

The V call is TRBV20-1, the J call TRBJ2-5; 13 nucleotides line up with TRBD2. The V gene's germline CDR1 is DFQATT and CDR2 SNEGSKA (reference sequence). This CDR3 has 15 residues. V lost 5 bases to trimming and J lost 1 base; unmatched junction nucleotides: 4. CDR3 DNA sequence: TGCAGTGCTCCGACTAGCGGGGGGCTCCAAGAGACCCAGTACTTC. The encoded protein is CSAPTSGGLQETQYF.

J is TRBJ1-2 and V is TRBV7-6; D remains ambiguous. In germline, CDR1 is SGHVS, CDR2 FNYEAQ. The CDR3 has 14 amino acids. Between the trimmed V and J ends, which lost 5 bases and 0 bases, there was a span of 10 bases. The CDR3 is CASSPIVANYGYTF. CDR3 DNA: TGTGCCAGCAGCCCGATCGTAGCTAACTATGGCTACACCTTC.

This clonotype was observed a handful of times. This chain connects TRBV29-1 to TRBJ1-2, with 7 bases identical to TRBD1. This CDR3 has 11 residues. V was clipped by 3 bases and J by 8 bases; unmatched bases: 3. The V gene's germline CDR1 is SQVTM and CDR2 ANQGSEA. The CDR3 region has the DNA TGCAGCGTTGAGGTAGGGGGCGGCTACACCTTC. This codes for CSVEVGGGYTF.

The chain joins TRBV7-9 to TRBJ2-5; 13 bases line up with TRBD2. The junction had 17 bases not matched to a gene; V was cut back by 5 bases and J by 5 bases. Per the germline V gene, CDR1 is SEHNR and CDR2 is FQNEAQ (reference sequence). The CDR3 contains 19 residues. The CDR3 reads CASSPRLAGGRGTKETQYF. The CDR3 region has the DNA TGTGCCAGCAGCCCGAGACTAGCGGGGGGCCGTGGGACAAAGGAGACCCAGTACTTC. Looking up the rest from reference TRBV7-9 and TRBJ2-5 gives the full variable domain: DTGVSQNPRHKITKRGQNVTFRCDPISEHNRLYWYRQTLGQGPEFLTYFQNEAQLEKSRLLSDRFSAERPKGSFSTLEIQRTEQGDSAMYLCASSPRLAGGRGTKETQYFGPGTRLLVL.

The chain recombines TRBV12-3 or TRBV12-4 with TRBJ2-2; the D gene is possibly TRBD1 (5 bases). The V and J ends lost 5 bases and 5 bases respectively, with 15 bases between them. This CDR3 spans 15 amino acids. CDR3 DNA: TGTGCCAGCAGTCCCGGGCAGGGTGGGACCGGGGAGCTGTTTTTT. Its protein is CASSPGQGGTGELFF.

This clonotype was counted a few times. A junction boundary mismatches the germline segment, possibly from a read error. The chain has TRBV5-1 and TRBJ2-1, with D unresolved. Germline assignment: CDR1 SGHRS and CDR2 YFSETQ. The CDR3 has 16 amino acids. As DNA, the CDR3 is TGCGCCAGCAGCTTGGGACAAAGGAGCTCCCACAATGAGCAGTTCTTC. It specifies CASSLGQRSSHNEQFF.

This rearrangement joins TRBV27 to TRBJ2-2; 8 positions agree with TRBD2. CDR1 is MNHEY and CDR2 is SMNVEV in the germline V gene (reference sequence). The CDR3 is 14 residues long. Unmatched junction bases numbered 3, after V lost 3 bases and J lost 6 bases. Here the CDR3 reads CASSFGGGAGELFF. For the CDR3, the DNA is TGTGCCAGCAGTTTCGGGGGGGGGGCCGGGGAGCTGTTTTTT.

This clonotype turned up a few times. The chain carries TRBV12-3 or TRBV12-4 and TRBJ1-5; no clear D gene. The germline V and J ends were trimmed by 8 bases and 2 bases, with 16 bases remaining between them. The CDR3 is 15 residues long. The CDR3 DNA is TGTGCCAGCTCGTTGGCGGTGTTCGGCAATCAGCCCCAGCATTTT. Translated: CASSLAVFGNQPQHF.

This chain joins TRBV7-9 and TRBJ2-4; the D call may be TRBD1 or TRBD2 (5 bases each). Looked up from germline, CDR1 is SEHNR and CDR2 is FQNEAQ (reference sequence). This CDR3 has 17 residues. V dropped 5 bases and J dropped 0 bases, with 17 bases sitting between them. The CDR3 here is CASSHWGNKEAKNIQYF. The DNA for the CDR3 is TGTGCCAGCAGCCACTGGGGGAACAAAGAAGCCAAAAACATTCAGTACTTC.